This T cell receptor (beta chain) stems from a study of T cell responses to AZD1222 COVID-19 vaccine. The germline CDR1 and CDR2 sequences are SEHNR and FQNEAQ (reference sequence). Trimming pared 0 bases from V and 11 bases from J, leaving 8 bases between. The CDR3 has 12 amino acids. Generated by immunoSEQ multiplex PCR, the TCRdb table keeps only in-frame clones and is missing some. The table has under 150,000 clones, around 93% seen once. The specimen comprised peripheral blood, sampled on day 0 of AZD1222 vaccination. The chain has TRBV7-9 and TRBJ1-5; unclear D gene. The clonotype comes from an adult in good health. CDR3 amino acids: CASSLAGIAQHF. As DNA, the CDR3 is TGTGCCAGCAGCTTAGCTGGTATAGCCCAGCATTTT. The full variable domain, completed using reference TRBV7-9 and TRBJ1-5, is DTGVSQNPRHKITKRGQNVTFRCDPISEHNRLYWYRQTLGQGPEFLTYFQNEAQLEKSRLLSDRFSAERPKGSFSTLEIQRTEQGDSAMYLCASSLAGIAQHFGDGTRLSIL.